This TCR beta chain came from a study of blood T cell repertoires in COVID-19 (dated by TCRdb to the early 2020s). Regarding the study in general: Samples from collaborators originated in the United States, Italy and Spain and spanned both the acute and convalescent phases of COVID-19. The prospective study material was composed of cDNA or gDNA derived from T cells, B-cell-depleted T cells, or PBMCs. The samples were drawn from two sources: the first 160 participants of the ongoing ImmuneRACE study, and over 1,000 subjects contributed by 6 global collaborators. Subjects who had been exposed to COVID-19, were actively infected with it, or had recovered from it provided the deeply sampled blood TCRbeta repertoires that made up the dataset. HLA class I and class II types, where available, came from metadata supplied by the sample provider rather than from assay-based typing. A freely available public database, intended as a resource for researchers studying the immune response to SARS-CoV-2, is where the repertoires were released. Nearly every sample came with metadata listing a de-identified subject ID, COVID-19 status, age in years and sex.

Broader findings and caveats from the paper: The amount of clinical and demographic metadata varied by source and participant and was provided uncurated.

Comment on this clone: The antigen it recognizes is unknown. No base-level quality is on record; no much larger clone is a single base apart.

TCRbeta CDR3 regions were amplified from genomic DNA using the immunoSEQ Assay, a bias-controlled multiplex PCR. On the study's bioinformatics: The number of nucleated cells in each sample was estimated by amplification of reference gene primers within the assay. To quantify the absolute abundance of each unique TCRbeta CDR3 rearrangement, sequence reads were collapsed and filtered. Productive Simpson clonality was computed per sample as the square root of Simpson's diversity index over productive rearrangements. As stored in TCRdb, this immuneACCESS dataset retains in-frame rearrangements with V and J assigned. A fraction of the clones does not appear; measured against another copy, unresolved V genes explain less than half of the discrepancy, and the remainder lacks a known reason. The DNA gave D and trimming, while V, J and clone size come from that table. In all, the sample holds 200,000 to 250,000 clones, and over 80% of those were seen once. The top ten clones comprise roughly 1.3% of the sample.

In Seattle, one collaborating source enrolled patients while the infection was active and tracked those patients longitudinally over the course of disease. The collaborating institutions used their own protocols to collect whole blood in K2EDTA tubes. For TCRbeta analysis, collaborators shipped samples in one of three forms: frozen whole blood, isolated PBMCs, or DNA extracted from either of those sample types. CDR1 MNHEY and CDR2 SMNVEV are derived from the germline V gene (reference sequence). V is cut by 5 bases and J by 0 bases, and the space between the germline ends is 10 bases. From its cysteine to its phenylalanine, the CDR3 spans 15 amino acids. Of all the DNA, just the CDR3 is kept, 45 bases in frame from base 1.

Rearrangement joined TRBV27 to TRBJ2-2, with an unclear D gene assignment. The receptor was derived from a woman aged 30 to 39 with COVID-19, enrolled during active disease. The source material was peripheral blood. The DNA is TGTGCCAGCAGTATTCGAACTACGAACACCGGGGAGCTGTTTTTT. Its translation reads: CASSIRTTNTGELFF.